Below, 4 T cell receptor beta chains from the same sample are listed, as sequenced in a study of beta chain features in type 1 diabetes (dated by TCRdb to the late 2010s). Library prep was done by the immunoSEQ multiplex PCR assay. The entire amount of isolated RNA was reverse transcribed using the High Capacity cDNA Reverse Transcription Kit, so the sequenced TCRB transcripts were expressed ones. As stored in TCRdb, this immuneACCESS dataset retains in-frame rearrangements with V and J assigned. A fraction of the clones does not appear; measured against another copy, unresolved V genes explain less than half of the discrepancy, and the remainder lacks a known reason. This sample gives 130,000 or so clones in total; less than 10% of them show up just once. The top ten hold around 0.65% of the sample. What was sequenced was central memory CD4+ T cells from blood. The receptor source for this set is a woman in her thirties or forties in good health.

This clone has more than one count but fewer than ten. The V gene is TRBV4-1, the J gene TRBJ1-5, with D uncertain. Trimming left V 0 bases short and J 3 bases short, with 3 bases between. Germline loops: CDR1 MGHRA, CDR2 YSYEKL. This CDR3 contains 13 residues. CDR3 nucleotide sequence: TGCGCCAGCAGCCAAGACTCCAATCAGCCCCAGCATTTT. Its protein product is CASSQDSNQPQHF.

The rearrangement links TRBV11-2 to TRBJ2-2; 14 bases are shared with TRBD2. CDR1 and CDR2 (germline): SGHAT, FQNNGV. The CDR3 loop spans 18 amino acids. V gave up 5 bases and J gave up 4 bases; unmatched junction bases: 9. The CDR3 DNA is TGTGCCAGCAGCCCGAGGACTAGCGGGGGGAGAGGCACCGGGGAGCTGTTTTTT. Translating gives CASSPRTSGGRGTGELFF.

This clone was found a few times. V usage is TRBV15 and J usage is TRBJ2-2; TRBD1 agrees at 9 bases. The junction had 10 bases not matched to a gene; V was cut back by 9 bases and J by 5 bases. The germline V gene encodes CDR1 LNHNV and CDR2 YYDKDF (reference sequence). This CDR3 region has 15 residues. CDR3 sequence: CATRQGVSGTGELFF. CDR3 sequence (DNA): TGTGCCACTAGACAGGGGGTGTCGGGGACCGGGGAGCTGTTTTTT. Using reference TRBV15 and TRBJ2-2 for the parts outside the CDR3, the full variable domain is DAMVIQNPRYQVTQFGKPVTLSCSQTLNHNVMYWYQQKSSQAPKLLFHYYDKDFNNEADTPDNFQSRRPNTSFCFLDIRSPGLGDTAMYLCATRQGVSGTGELFFGEGSRLTVL.

The genes are TRBV7-2 and TRBJ2-7, with 9 bases aligning to TRBD2. Germline CDR1 is SGHTA and CDR2 is FQGNSA. V was pared by 1 base and J by 7 bases, with 8 bases of the junction left unmatched. The CDR3 totals 15 residues. CDR3 nucleotide sequence: TGTGCCAGCAGCTTAGGCCTAGCGGGGCCCGGGGAGCAGTACTTC. Protein sequence: CASSLGLAGPGEQYF.